Listed here are 32 T cell receptor beta chains from one sample, sequenced in a study of beta chain features in type 1 diabetes. Study results and caveats: Shortening that was moderate but significant affected the TCRB CDR3s of Type 1 diabetes patients in all four CD4+ subsets.

Antigens of these TCRs are unknown. Since all of the isolated RNA was reverse transcribed, expressed TCRB transcripts were what got sequenced. This table comes from immunoSEQ multiplex PCR, and its TCRdb copy is limited to in-frame clones, with some not included. The data show 250,000 or so clones, 20% seen once. Sample: naive CD4+ T cells from blood. The receptors here all came from a middle-aged woman with type 1 diabetes.

This clone was observed a few times. The rearrangement uses TRBV6-4 and TRBJ2-1, with 9 bases aligning to TRBD1. Germline V gene data show CDR1 as MRHNA and CDR2 as SNTAGT. V gave up 6 bases and J gave up 9 bases; unmatched junction bases: 9. CDR3 size: 14 residues. CDR3 sequence reads: CASSQQGARGEQFF. The CDR3 nucleotides are TGTGCCAGCAGCCAACAGGGGGCGCGGGGTGAGCAGTTCTTC.

The rearrangement uses TRBV7-2 and TRBJ2-3; the match to TRBD1 covers 8 bases. V was clipped by 6 bases and J by 3 bases; unmatched bases: 5. CDR1 and CDR2 from the germline V gene are SGHTA and FQGNSA. This CDR3 has 14 residues. CDR3 region: CASRVDRETDTQYF. Written as DNA, the CDR3 is TGTGCCAGCAGAGTGGACAGGGAGACAGATACGCAGTATTTT.

This clone appeared a few times. This chain connects TRBV30 to TRBJ1-2; 8 nucleotides match TRBD1. Germline CDR1 is GTSNPN and CDR2 is SVGIG (reference sequence). V lost 0 bases and J lost 8; bases outside the gene matches: 14. This CDR3 is built from 16 residues. The CDR3 loop reads CAWSVPGGGGSSGYTF. The CDR3 nucleotides read TGTGCCTGGAGTGTACCAGGGGGCGGAGGCTCGAGCGGCTACACCTTC.

V and J are TRBV30 and TRBJ2-1, with D possibly being TRBD2 (5 bases). The V gene's germline CDR1 is GTSNPN and CDR2 SVGIG (reference sequence). Trimming left V 1 base short and J 5 bases short, with 9 bases between. The CDR3 runs 13 residues. For the CDR3, the DNA is TGTGCCTGGAGTGGAGGGAATCACAATGAGCAGTTCTTC. Amino acids: CAWSGGNHNEQFF.

This chain connects TRBV6-6 to TRBJ1-2; 7 nucleotides align to TRBD1. There are 13 residues in the CDR3. The junction had 9 bases not matched to a gene; V was cut back by 6 bases and J by 8 bases. Germline CDR1 and CDR2: MNHNY and SVGAGI (reference sequence). The CDR3 region has the DNA TGTGCCAGCAGCTCCCGACAGGGTGAGGGCTACACCTTC. Protein: CASSSRQGEGYTF.

V gene TRBV5-4 combines with J gene TRBJ1-1, with D uncertain. The CDR3 runs 16 residues. Trimming shortened V by 4 bases and J by 0 bases, and 16 bases separated the two germline ends. Germline loops: CDR1 SGHNT, CDR2 YYREEE (reference sequence). CDR3 region: CASSRRLSSMNTEAFF. The CDR3 nucleotides are TGTGCCAGCAGCCGCAGACTGAGTTCCATGAACACTGAAGCTTTCTTT. The full variable domain, rest sourced from reference TRBV5-4 and TRBJ1-1, is ETGVTQSPTHLIKTRGQQVTLRCSSQSGHNTVSWYQQALGQGPQFIFQYYREEENGRGNFPPRFSGLQFPNYSSELNVNALELDDSALYLCASSRRLSSMNTEAFFGQGTRLTVV.

Comments on this clone: The same CDR3 can be traced to other DNA sequences in this sample. The gene calls are TRBV9 and TRBJ2-6; D unclear. Germline V gene data show CDR1 as SGDLS and CDR2 as YYNGEE. The CDR3 sequence is 15 residues long. Trimming shortened V by 0 bases and J by 0 bases, and 4 bases separated the two germline ends. In DNA, the CDR3 is TGTGCCAGCAGCGTAGACTCCTCTGGGGCCAACGTCCTGACTTTC. This sequence encodes CASSVDSSGANVLTF.

The rearrangement uses TRBV6-5 and TRBJ2-1, with 12 bases lining up with TRBD2. Germline trimming cut 4 bases from V and 5 bases from J; bases unmatched to any gene: 3. Germline CDR1 is MNHEY and CDR2 is SVGAGI. This CDR3 comprises 15 residues. The CDR3 reads CASSSGLAGNNEQFF. CDR3 bases: TGTGCCAGCAGTTCCGGACTAGCGGGGAACAATGAGCAGTTCTTC.

The table lists this clone with a few counts. J is TRBJ2-2 and V is TRBV5-1, with 9 bases identical to TRBD2. CDR3 size: 16 residues. Germline loops: CDR1 SGHRS, CDR2 YFSETQ. Trimming cost V 2 bases and J 1 base; bases outside gene matches: 3. The CDR3 is CASSFMTSGNTGELFF. In DNA, the CDR3 is TGCGCCAGCAGCTTTATGACTAGCGGGAACACCGGGGAGCTGTTTTTT.

The J gene is TRBJ2-2, the V gene TRBV19; 9 bases map to TRBD1. The CDR3 is made up of 16 amino acids. V was pared by 4 bases and J by 0 bases, with 3 bases of the junction left unmatched. Looked up from germline, CDR1 is LNHDA and CDR2 is SQIVND (reference sequence). The CDR3 here is CASSTRQGANTGELFF. CDR3 nucleotide sequence: TGTGCCAGTAGTACCAGACAGGGGGCGAACACCGGGGAGCTGTTTTTT.

This clone occurred a few times. This chain uses TRBV7-3 with TRBJ2-7; a possible D gene is TRBD2 (6 bases). CDR3 length: 12 amino acids. CDR1 and CDR2 (germline): SGHTA, FQGTGA. V gave up 8 bases and J gave up 5 bases, with 13 bases separating them. The chain's CDR3 is CASGRQGHEQYF. CDR3 nucleotide sequence: TGTGCCAGCGGGAGGCAGGGCCACGAGCAGTACTTC.

This clone was detected a few times. The chain couples TRBV29-1 to TRBJ2-4, with D possibly TRBD2 on 6 matching bases. The CDR3 totals 14 residues. Germline V gives CDR1 SQVTM, CDR2 ANQGSEA. Between the trimmed V and J ends, which lost 7 bases and 9 bases, there was a span of 22 bases. The CDR3 nucleotides read TGCAGCGCCCGTAGACAAGACAGACTAGGCATTCAGTACTTC. Encoded protein: CSARRQDRLGIQYF.

This clone has only a few counts. The same CDR3 can be traced to other DNA sequences in this sample. The chain joins TRBV7-9 to TRBJ1-3, with D possibly matching TRBD1 (5 bases). This CDR3 spans 14 amino acids. Germline loops: CDR1 SEHNR, CDR2 FQNEAQ (reference sequence). The V and J ends lost 6 bases and 3 bases respectively, with 12 bases between them. The CDR3 is CASSSQGFGNTIYF. CDR3 bases: TGTGCCAGCAGTTCTCAGGGTTTTGGAAACACCATATATTTT.

The rearrangement joins TRBV4-1 to TRBJ1-1; TRBD1 might be the D (5 bases). This CDR3 spans 14 amino acids. Trimming removed 4 bases from V and 1 base from J, with 10 bases in between. CDR1 is MGHRA and CDR2 is YSYEKL in the germline V gene. This chain's CDR3 is CASSPGGPNTEAFF. In DNA form, the CDR3 reads TGCGCCAGCAGCCCGGGGGGACCGAACACTGAAGCTTTCTTT.

This clone was seen a few times. V usage is TRBV19 and J usage is TRBJ2-1, with TRBD2 identical over 8 bases. The junction had 14 bases not matched to a gene; V was cut back by 3 bases and J by 7 bases. This CDR3 comprises 17 residues. Germline V lookup: CDR1 LNHDA, CDR2 SQIVND (reference sequence). The CDR3 region is CASSIPPTSGRGNEQFF. The CDR3 nucleotides are TGTGCCAGTAGTATCCCCCCAACTAGCGGCCGAGGGAATGAGCAGTTCTTC.

The V gene is TRBV5-1, the J gene TRBJ2-3; D ambiguous. Trimming pared 3 bases from V and 2 bases from J, leaving 16 bases between. CDR3 size: 16 residues. In germline, CDR1 is SGHRS, CDR2 YFSETQ. The CDR3 reads CASSYGRGLHTDTQYF. Here the CDR3 DNA reads TGCGCCAGCAGCTATGGAAGAGGCCTTCACACAGATACGCAGTATTTT.

V usage is TRBV18 and J usage is TRBJ1-2; D gene uncertain. Germline V gives CDR1 KGHSH, CDR2 LQKENI. The CDR3 consists of 12 residues. V lost 0 bases to trimming and J lost 6 bases, with 5 bases between them. Here the CDR3 reads CASSPPEDGYTF. In DNA form, the CDR3 reads TGTGCCAGCTCACCACCGGAGGATGGCTACACCTTC.

Only a few counts were recorded for this clone. CDR3 sequence reads: CASSEDRANTEAFF. CDR3 DNA sequence: TGTGCCAGCAGTGAGGACAGGGCGAACACTGAAGCTTTCTTT. The J gene is TRBJ1-1, the V gene TRBV25-1, with TRBD1 matching over 8 bases. With 3 bases clipped from V and 1 base from J, the junction kept 1 base outside the gene matches. This CDR3 is built from 14 residues. CDR1 is MGHDK and CDR2 is SYGVNS in the germline V gene.

The chain is built from TRBV4-2 and TRBJ2-3; 10 bases line up with TRBD2. Germline CDR1 LGHNA, CDR2 YNFKEQ. V dropped 0 bases and J dropped 5; count of bases not matched to a gene: 8. The CDR3 extends over 17 amino acids. CDR3 residues: CASSQESLAGVRDTQYF. In DNA form, the CDR3 reads TGTGCCAGCAGCCAAGAGAGTCTAGCGGGAGTGAGAGATACGCAGTATTTT.

This clone was seen a handful of times. The V gene is TRBV16, the J gene TRBJ1-2; 8 nucleotides align to TRBD1. Trimming took 1 base from V and 0 from J; bases not matched to a gene: 7. Germline assignment: CDR1 KGHSY and CDR2 FQNENV. The CDR3 has 17 amino acids. The chain's CDR3 is CASSQWTTGGSNYGYTF. The CDR3 nucleotides are TGTGCCAGCAGCCAATGGACTACAGGGGGGTCTAACTATGGCTACACCTTC. The entire variable domain, with the rest obtained from reference TRBV16 and TRBJ1-2, is as follows: GEEVAQTPKHLVRGEGQKAKLYCAPIKGHSYVFWYQQVLKNEFKFLISFQNENVFDETGMPKERFSAKCLPNSPCSLEIQATKLEDSAVYFCASSQWTTGGSNYGYTFGSGTRLTVV.

This clone was detected a few times. The chain uses TRBV4-1 and TRBJ2-5; D ambiguous. The length of the CDR3 is 14 residues. Between the trimmed V and J ends, which lost 1 base and 3 bases, there was a span of 9 bases. Germline CDR1 and CDR2: MGHRA and YSYEKL. CDR3 sequence (DNA): TGCGCCAGCAGCCAAGGAGACTCAAAAGAGACCCAGTACTTC. Protein product: CASSQGDSKETQYF.

The chain couples TRBV7-2 to TRBJ1-2; D ambiguous. V dropped 4 bases and J dropped 6 bases, with 15 bases sitting between them. Germline CDR1 and CDR2: SGHTA and FQGNSA. The CDR3 has 14 amino acids. CDR3 region: CASSSPGSWDGYTF. The CDR3, as DNA: TGTGCCAGCAGCTCACCGGGGTCGTGGGATGGCTACACCTTC.

About this clone itself: This same CDR3 is encoded by further DNA sequences in the sample. This chain uses TRBV7-9 with TRBJ1-1; possibly TRBD1 for D (6 bases). Germline loops: CDR1 SEHNR, CDR2 FQNEAQ (reference sequence). The CDR3 runs 14 residues. Trimming shortened V by 1 base and J by 0 bases, and 6 bases separated the two germline ends. This CDR3 reads CASSLGTVNTEAFF. The CDR3 DNA is TGTGCCAGCAGCTTAGGGACAGTGAACACTGAAGCTTTCTTT.

This chain joins TRBV25-1 and TRBJ2-3; TRBD2 agrees at 8 bases. Germline V gene lookup returns CDR1 MGHDK and CDR2 SYGVNS. The CDR3 runs 16 residues. The V and J ends lost 8 bases and 2 bases, in that order; junction bases with no gene match: 12. This CDR3 reads CASRDSRGAFTDTQYF. The CDR3 DNA reads as TGTGCCAGCCGAGACTCGCGGGGGGCCTTCACAGATACGCAGTATTTT.

In its sample, this clone was seen a few times. J is TRBJ2-5 and V is TRBV4-1; TRBD1 might be the D (7 bases). Germline lookup yields CDR1 MGHRA and CDR2 YSYEKL. V was shortened by 1 base and J by 2 bases, with 17 bases between the two germline ends. This CDR3 has 17 amino acids. The CDR3 reads CASSQARGVGLQETQYF. In nucleotides, the CDR3 is TGCGCCAGCAGCCAAGCCAGGGGGGTAGGGTTACAAGAGACCCAGTACTTC.

This clone was observed a few times. J is TRBJ2-3 and V is TRBV6-1; TRBD2 agrees at 15 bases. J lost 7 bases, V lost 4 bases, and 6 bases had no gene match. Germline V gene sequence: CDR1 MNHNS, CDR2 SASEGT. CDR3 size: 16 residues. The CDR3 region has the DNA TGTGCCAGCAGTGCCGGGACTAGCGGGGGGTCTTATACGCAGTATTTT. Translating gives CASSAGTSGGSYTQYF.

This clone was counted a few times. J is TRBJ2-7 and V is TRBV5-4, with a tentative D call TRBD2 (7 bases). Trimming removed 3 bases from V and 6 bases from J, with 13 bases in between. Germline V gene data show CDR1 as SGHNT and CDR2 as YYREEE (reference sequence). This CDR3 spans 13 amino acids. CDR3 residues: CASSYTGGAEQYF. DNA of the CDR3: TGTGCCAGCAGCTACACTGGGGGGGCCGAGCAGTACTTC. Looking up the rest from reference TRBV5-4 and TRBJ2-7 gives the full variable domain: ETGVTQSPTHLIKTRGQQVTLRCSSQSGHNTVSWYQQALGQGPQFIFQYYREEENGRGNFPPRFSGLQFPNYSSELNVNALELDDSALYLCASSYTGGAEQYFGPGTRLTVT.

The chain joins TRBV5-4 to TRBJ2-7, with TRBD1 matching 9 bases. This CDR3 is 15 amino acids long. CDR1 SGHNT and CDR2 YYREEE come from the germline V gene (reference sequence). Germline trimming cut 6 bases from V and 1 base from J; bases unmatched to any gene: 8. The CDR3 DNA follows: TGTGCCAGCACCTCCGGGACAGGGCAATCCTACGAGCAGTACTTC. Translating it yields CASTSGTGQSYEQYF.

The chain joins TRBV19 to TRBJ2-1, with D tentatively TRBD2 (5 bases). Germline V CDR1 and CDR2: LNHDA, SQIVND (reference sequence). This CDR3 comprises 14 residues. V lost 5 bases and J lost 3, with 11 bases in between. CDR3 amino acids: CASSGVDFYNEQFF. CDR3 nucleotides: TGTGCCAGTAGTGGGGTGGACTTCTACAATGAGCAGTTCTTC.

The sample holds a few counts of this clone. The chain combines TRBV2 with TRBJ2-5; tentatively, D is TRBD2 (6 bases). The length of the CDR3 is 15 residues. V was pared by 6 bases and J by 2 bases, with 16 bases between. Germline loops: CDR1 SNHLY, CDR2 FYNNEI. The CDR3 sequence: CASRARGLQQETQYF. The CDR3 DNA is TGTGCCAGCAGGGCTAGGGGACTCCAACAAGAGACCCAGTACTTC.

This sequence joins TRBV9 and TRBJ1-4; D is uncertain. Per germline, CDR1 SGDLS and CDR2 YYNGEE. The length of the CDR3 is 15 residues. Trimming removed 0 bases at V and 5 bases at J, with 11 bases between. The CDR3 reads CASSVATGENEKLFF. As DNA, the CDR3 is TGTGCCAGCAGCGTAGCTACGGGAGAGAATGAAAAACTGTTTTTT.

The chain employs TRBV28 and TRBJ1-1, with unresolved D. The CDR3 extends over 14 amino acids. Germline CDR1 reads MDHEN; CDR2 reads SYDVKM. With 6 bases removed from V and 1 base from J, the gap between germline ends came to 12 bases. The CDR3 loop reads CASSPGWRNTEAFF. The CDR3 coding sequence is TGTGCCAGCAGCCCCGGGTGGAGGAACACTGAAGCTTTCTTT.